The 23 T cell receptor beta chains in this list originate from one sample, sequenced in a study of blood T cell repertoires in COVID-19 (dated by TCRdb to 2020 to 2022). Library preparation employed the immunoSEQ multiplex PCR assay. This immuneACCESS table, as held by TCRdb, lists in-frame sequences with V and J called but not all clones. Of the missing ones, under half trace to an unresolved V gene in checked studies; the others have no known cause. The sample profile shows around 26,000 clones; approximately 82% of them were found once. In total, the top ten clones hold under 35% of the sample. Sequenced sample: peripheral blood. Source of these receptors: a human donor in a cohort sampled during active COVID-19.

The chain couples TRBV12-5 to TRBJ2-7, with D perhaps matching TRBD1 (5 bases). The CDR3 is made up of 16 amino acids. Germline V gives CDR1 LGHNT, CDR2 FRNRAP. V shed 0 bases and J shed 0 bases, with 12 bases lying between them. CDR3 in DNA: TGTGCTAGTGGTTTGGTACGACAGTCCCCCTCCTACGAGCAGTACTTC. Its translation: CASGLVRQSPSYEQYF.

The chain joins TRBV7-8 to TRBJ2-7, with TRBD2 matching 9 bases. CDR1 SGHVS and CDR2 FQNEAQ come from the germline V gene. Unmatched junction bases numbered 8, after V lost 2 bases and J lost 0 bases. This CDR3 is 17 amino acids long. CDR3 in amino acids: CASSLTQRGASSYEQYF. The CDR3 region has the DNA TGTGCCAGCAGCTTAACCCAGCGGGGGGCCTCCTCCTACGAGCAGTACTTC.

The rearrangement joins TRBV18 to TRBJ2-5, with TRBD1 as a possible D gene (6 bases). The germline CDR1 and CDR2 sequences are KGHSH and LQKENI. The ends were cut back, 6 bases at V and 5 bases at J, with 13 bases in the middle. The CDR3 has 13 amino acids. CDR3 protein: CASSLTGKETQYF. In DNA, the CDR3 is TGTGCCAGCTCCCTTACAGGGAAGGAGACCCAGTACTTC.

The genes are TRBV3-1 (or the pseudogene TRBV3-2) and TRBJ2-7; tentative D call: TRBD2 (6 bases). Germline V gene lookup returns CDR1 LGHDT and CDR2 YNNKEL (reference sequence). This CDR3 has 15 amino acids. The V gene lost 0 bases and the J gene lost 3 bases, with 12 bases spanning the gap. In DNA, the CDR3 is TGTGCCAGCAGCCAAGATGCGGGGATACTCTACGAGCAGTACTTC. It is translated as CASSQDAGILYEQYF.

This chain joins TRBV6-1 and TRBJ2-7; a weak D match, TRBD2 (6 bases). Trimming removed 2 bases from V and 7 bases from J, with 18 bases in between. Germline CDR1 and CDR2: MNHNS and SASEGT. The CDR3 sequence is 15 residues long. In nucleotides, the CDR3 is TGTGCCAGCAGTGAACGGAGGGGTGGGGTTGAAGAGCAGTACTTC. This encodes CASSERRGGVEEQYF.

The CDR3 here is CASSPREGVLSEQYF. The CDR3 DNA reads as TGTGCCAGCTCACCACGGGAGGGAGTTTTGAGCGAGCAGTACTTC. The chain uses TRBV18 and TRBJ2-7; 7 bases map to TRBD2. The CDR3 spans 15 residues. With 1 base clipped from V and 6 bases from J, the junction kept 9 bases outside the gene matches. CDR1 is KGHSH and CDR2 is LQKENI in the germline V gene. The whole variable domain, filled in from reference TRBV18 and TRBJ2-7, reads NAGVMQNPRHLVRRRGQEARLRCSPMKGHSHVYWYRQLPEEGLKFMVYLQKENIIDESGMPKERFSAEFPKEGPSILRIQQVVRGDSAAYFCASSPREGVLSEQYFGPGTRLTVT.

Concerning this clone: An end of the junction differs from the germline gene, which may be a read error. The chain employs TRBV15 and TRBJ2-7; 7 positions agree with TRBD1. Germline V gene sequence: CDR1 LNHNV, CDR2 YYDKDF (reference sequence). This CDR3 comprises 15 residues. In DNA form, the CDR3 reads TGTGCCACCAGCCGAGACAGGGATCCCCATTACGAGCAGTACTTC. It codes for CATSRDRDPHYEQYF.

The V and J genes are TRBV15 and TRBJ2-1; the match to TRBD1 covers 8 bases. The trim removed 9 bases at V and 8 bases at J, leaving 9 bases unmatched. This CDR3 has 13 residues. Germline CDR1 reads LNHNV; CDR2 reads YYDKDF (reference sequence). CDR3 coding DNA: TGTGCCACGAAGACAGGGGTTGGGGATGAGCAGTTCTTC. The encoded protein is CATKTGVGDEQFF.

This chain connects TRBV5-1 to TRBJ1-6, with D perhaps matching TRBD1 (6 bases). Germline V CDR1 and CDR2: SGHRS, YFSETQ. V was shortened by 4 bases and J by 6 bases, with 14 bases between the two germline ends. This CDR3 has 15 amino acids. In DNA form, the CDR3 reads TGCGCCAGCAGCACCGGACAGAGGACTAATTCACCCCTCCACTTT. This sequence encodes CASSTGQRTNSPLHF.

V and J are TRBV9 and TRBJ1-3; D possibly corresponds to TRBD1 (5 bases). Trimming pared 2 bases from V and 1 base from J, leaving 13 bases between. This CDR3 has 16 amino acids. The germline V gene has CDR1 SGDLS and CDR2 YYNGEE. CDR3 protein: CASSVTGGVSGNTIYF. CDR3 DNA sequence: TGTGCCAGCAGCGTCACAGGTGGGGTATCTGGAAACACCATATATTTT.

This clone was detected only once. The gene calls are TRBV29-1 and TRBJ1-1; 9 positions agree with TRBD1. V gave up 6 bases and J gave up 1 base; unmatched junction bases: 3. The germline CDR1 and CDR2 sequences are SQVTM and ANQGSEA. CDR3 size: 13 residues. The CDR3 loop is CSVSTGGNTEAFF. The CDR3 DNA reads TGCAGCGTCTCGACAGGGGGGAACACTGAAGCTTTCTTT.

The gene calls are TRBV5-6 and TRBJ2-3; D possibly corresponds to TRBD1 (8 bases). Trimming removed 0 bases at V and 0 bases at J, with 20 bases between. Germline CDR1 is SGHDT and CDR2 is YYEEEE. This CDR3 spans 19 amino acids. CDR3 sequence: CASSLAWGGWDRSTDTQYF. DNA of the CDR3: TGTGCCAGCAGCTTGGCATGGGGGGGATGGGACAGGAGCACAGATACGCAGTATTTT. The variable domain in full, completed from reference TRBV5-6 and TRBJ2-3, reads DAGVTQSPTHLIKTRGQQVTLRCSPKSGHDTVSWYQQALGQGPQFIFQYYEEEERQRGNFPDRFSGHQFPNYSSELNVNALLLGDSALYLCASSLAWGGWDRSTDTQYFGPGTRLTVL.

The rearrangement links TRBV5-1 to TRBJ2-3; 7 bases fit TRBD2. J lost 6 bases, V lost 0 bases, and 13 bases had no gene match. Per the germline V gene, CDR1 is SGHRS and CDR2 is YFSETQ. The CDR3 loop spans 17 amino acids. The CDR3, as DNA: TGCGCCAGCAGCTTGGATTCAGCTAGCGGCGGATGGGATACGCAGTATTTT. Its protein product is CASSLDSASGGWDTQYF.

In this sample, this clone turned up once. CDR3 sequence reads: CASGRGQGDEQYF. CDR3 nucleotides: TGCGCCAGCGGGCGCGGACAGGGTGACGAGCAGTACTTC. The gene calls are TRBV5-1 and TRBJ2-7; 8 positions match TRBD1. CDR1 SGHRS and CDR2 YFSETQ come from the germline V gene. With V trimmed by 7 bases and J by 5 bases, 8 bases remained unmatched. The CDR3 totals 13 residues.

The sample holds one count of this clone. CDR3 in amino acids: CASSQPSAGGTLYEQYF. The CDR3 DNA sequence: TGCGCCAGCAGTCAACCTTCGGCGGGAGGGACTCTATACGAGCAGTACTTC. The chain employs TRBV23-1 and TRBJ2-7; 9 nucleotides match TRBD2. TRBV23-1 falls under the ORF class, with uncertain function. The CDR3 sequence is 17 residues long. V lost 2 bases to trimming and J lost 4 bases; unmatched junction nucleotides: 12.

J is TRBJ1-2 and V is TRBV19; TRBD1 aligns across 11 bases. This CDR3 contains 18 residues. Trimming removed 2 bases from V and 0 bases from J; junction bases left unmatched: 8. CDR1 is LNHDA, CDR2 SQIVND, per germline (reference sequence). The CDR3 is CASSISGQGAFANYGYTF. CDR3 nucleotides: TGTGCCAGTAGTATATCCGGACAGGGGGCGTTCGCTAACTATGGCTACACCTTC.

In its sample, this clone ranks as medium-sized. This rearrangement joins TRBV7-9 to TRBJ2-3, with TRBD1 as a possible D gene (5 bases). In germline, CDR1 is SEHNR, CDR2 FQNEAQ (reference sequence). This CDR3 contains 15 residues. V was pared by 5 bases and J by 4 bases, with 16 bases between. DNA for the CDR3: TGTGCCAGCAGCCGAGGTCAGGGTGAGGCAGATACGCAGTATTTT. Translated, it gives CASSRGQGEADTQYF.

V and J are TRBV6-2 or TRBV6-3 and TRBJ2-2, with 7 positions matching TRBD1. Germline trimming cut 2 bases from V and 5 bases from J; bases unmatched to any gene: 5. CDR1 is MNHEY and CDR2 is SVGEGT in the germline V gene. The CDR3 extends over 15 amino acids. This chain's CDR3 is CASSYPDRDTGELFF. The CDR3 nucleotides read TGTGCCAGCAGTTACCCAGACAGGGATACCGGGGAGCTGTTTTTT.

CDR3 nucleotides: TGTGCCAGCAGCCCAATAGCGGGAGGAACTAGCACAGATACGCAGTATTTT. Protein sequence: CASSPIAGGTSTDTQYF. The chain uses TRBV7-6 and TRBJ2-3, with 10 bases lining up with TRBD2. CDR3 length equals 17 residues. The V segment lost 5 bases and the J segment 0 bases; nucleotides outside the gene matches: 8. The germline CDR1 and CDR2 sequences are SGHVS and FNYEAQ.

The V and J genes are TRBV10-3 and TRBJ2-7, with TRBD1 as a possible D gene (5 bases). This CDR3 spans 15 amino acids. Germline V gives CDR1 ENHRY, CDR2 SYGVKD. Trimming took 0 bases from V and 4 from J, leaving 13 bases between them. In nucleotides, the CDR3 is TGTGCCATCAGTGAGTCGATGAAAGGGGAATACGAGCAGTACTTC. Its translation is CAISESMKGEYEQYF.

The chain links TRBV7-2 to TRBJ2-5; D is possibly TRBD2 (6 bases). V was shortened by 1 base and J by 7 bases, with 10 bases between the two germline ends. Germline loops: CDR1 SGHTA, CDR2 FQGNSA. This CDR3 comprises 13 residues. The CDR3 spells CASSLGGEATQYF. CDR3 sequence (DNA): TGTGCCAGCAGCTTAGGAGGGGAGGCGACCCAGTACTTC. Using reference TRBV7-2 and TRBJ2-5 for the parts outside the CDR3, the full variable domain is GAGVSQSPSNKVTEKGKDVELRCDPISGHTALYWYRQSLGQGLEFLIYFQGNSAPDKSGLPSDRFSAERTGGSVSTLTIQRTQQEDSAVYLCASSLGGEATQYFGPGTRLLVL.

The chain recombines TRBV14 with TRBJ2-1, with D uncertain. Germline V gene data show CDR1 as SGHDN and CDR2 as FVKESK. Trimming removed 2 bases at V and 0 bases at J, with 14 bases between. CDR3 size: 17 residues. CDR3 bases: TGTGCCAGCAGCCAACTGGGCCAGACATCCTCCTACAATGAGCAGTTCTTC. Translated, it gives CASSQLGQTSSYNEQFF. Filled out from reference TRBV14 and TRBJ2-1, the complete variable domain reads EAGVTQFPSHSVIEKGQTVTLRCDPISGHDNLYWYRRVMGKEIKFLLHFVKESKQDESGMPNNRFLAERTGGTYSTLKVQPAELEDSGVYFCASSQLGQTSSYNEQFFGPGTRLTVL.

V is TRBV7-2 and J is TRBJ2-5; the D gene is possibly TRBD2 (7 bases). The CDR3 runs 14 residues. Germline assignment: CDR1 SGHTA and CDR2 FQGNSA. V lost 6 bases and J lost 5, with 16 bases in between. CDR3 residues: CASSLQGGPETQYF. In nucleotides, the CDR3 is TGTGCCAGCAGTCTACAGGGAGGGCCGGAGACCCAGTACTTC. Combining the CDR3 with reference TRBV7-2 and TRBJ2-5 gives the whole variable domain GAGVSQSPSNKVTEKGKDVELRCDPISGHTALYWYRQSLGQGLEFLIYFQGNSAPDKSGLPSDRFSAERTGGSVSTLTIQRTQQEDSAVYLCASSLQGGPETQYFGPGTRLLVL.